The 16 T cell receptor beta chains below all came from one sample that was sequenced in a study of cytomegalovirus exposure and HLA in healthy donors. A multiplex PCR was run with 60 Vbeta primers and 13 Jbeta primers. Assay used: immunoSEQ multiplex PCR; TCRdb lists only in-frame clones, some missing. In the table there are fewer than 150,000 clones, around 80% of which are singletons. Sequencing input: PBMCs. These receptors all come from a young man in good health and CMV-seronegative.

This clone has only one observation. The rearrangement links TRBV14 to TRBJ2-7; D is unresolved. The CDR3 contains 12 residues. Trimming stripped 0 bases from V and 3 bases from J, with 3 bases between. Germline CDR1 SGHDN, CDR2 FVKESK. The CDR3 region is CASSQDSYEQYF. For the CDR3, the DNA is TGTGCCAGCAGCCAAGATAGCTACGAGCAGTACTTC.

CDR3 loop: CASSQGTSTRTDTQYF. In DNA form, the CDR3 reads TGTGCCAGCAGCCAGGGAACTAGCACCCGCACAGATACGCAGTATTTT. J is TRBJ2-3 and V is TRBV4-2, with D perhaps TRBD2 (6 bases). Trimming left V 3 bases short and J 1 base short, with 14 bases between. Germline CDR1 is LGHNA and CDR2 is YNFKEQ. The CDR3 extends over 16 amino acids.

The V gene is TRBV27, the J gene TRBJ1-5; 10 nucleotides align to TRBD1. This CDR3 contains 18 residues. With V trimmed by 5 bases and J by 7 bases, 17 bases remained unmatched. Looked up from germline, CDR1 is MNHEY and CDR2 is SMNVEV (reference sequence). CDR3 residues: CASSGGQGFASSSQPQHF. DNA of the CDR3: TGTGCCAGCAGTGGGGGACAGGGGTTCGCATCCTCTAGCCAGCCCCAGCATTTT.

The chain joins TRBV4-2 to TRBJ1-4, with 8 bases that match TRBD1. Germline CDR1 reads LGHNA; CDR2 reads YNFKEQ. J was trimmed by 0 bases and V by 1 base; bases with no gene match: 1. This CDR3 contains 16 residues. CDR3 nucleotide sequence: TGTGCCAGCAGCCAAGCAGGGGGCGCAACTAATGAAAAACTGTTTTTT. Its translation: CASSQAGGATNEKLFF.

V is TRBV5-1 and J is TRBJ2-5, with 7 positions matching TRBD1. Germline V gives CDR1 SGHRS, CDR2 YFSETQ. This CDR3 has 16 residues. V dropped 2 bases and J dropped 2; count of bases not matched to a gene: 9. The CDR3 DNA sequence: TGCGCCAGCAGCTTACTACAGGGGATTGAACAAGAGACCCAGTACTTC. Translating gives CASSLLQGIEQETQYF.

The J gene is TRBJ2-2, the V gene TRBV5-4; 8 bases line up with TRBD2. The V gene's germline CDR1 is SGHNT and CDR2 YYREEE (reference sequence). The CDR3 consists of 16 residues. V was pared by 4 bases and J by 4 bases, with 9 bases of the junction left unmatched. CDR3 residues: CASSRGTSRATGELFF. The CDR3 DNA reads TGTGCCAGCAGCCGCGGGACTAGTCGGGCCACCGGGGAGCTGTTTTTT.

The chain employs TRBV9 and TRBJ2-1, with 10 bases identical to TRBD2. The length of the CDR3 is 18 residues. V lost 3 bases, J lost 8 bases, and 17 bases stayed unmatched. The germline CDR1 and CDR2 sequences are SGDLS and YYNGEE. The CDR3 region is CASSGGTSALLSHDEQFF. The CDR3 bases are TGTGCCAGCAGCGGCGGGACTAGCGCCTTACTATCACACGATGAGCAGTTCTTC.

This clone was counted between two and nine times. The CDR3 loop reads CASSADSNQPQHF. The CDR3 DNA reads as TGTGCCAGCAGTGCGGACAGTAATCAGCCCCAGCATTTT. V usage is TRBV6-1 and J usage is TRBJ1-5; D is perhaps TRBD1 (6 bases). The CDR3 spans 13 residues. The germline V gene encodes CDR1 MNHNS and CDR2 SASEGT. The V gene lost 4 bases and the J gene lost 4 bases, with 8 bases spanning the gap.

This chain joins TRBV7-3 and TRBJ1-1, with 8 nucleotides matching TRBD1. The CDR3 spans 15 residues. Germline loops: CDR1 SGHTA, CDR2 FQGTGA. The V gene end was trimmed by 2 bases and the J gene end by 8 bases; junction bases not matched to a gene: 10. In DNA form, the CDR3 reads TGTGCCAGCAGCTTAGGGATTCCGGGACAGGCGGAAGCTTTCTTT. It yields the protein CASSLGIPGQAEAFF.

J is TRBJ2-7 and V is TRBV6-1; no firm D call. Germline loops: CDR1 MNHNS, CDR2 SASEGT. This CDR3 contains 13 residues. V shed 4 bases and J shed 2 bases, with 9 bases lying between them. For the CDR3, the DNA is TGTGCCAGCAGTGGAGATCCTACCTACGAGCAGTACTTC. Translated, it gives CASSGDPTYEQYF.

The rearrangement uses TRBV4-1 and TRBJ1-6, with 8 bases lining up with TRBD1. Germline assignment: CDR1 MGHRA and CDR2 YSYEKL. The CDR3 covers 17 residues. The V and J ends lost 4 bases and 7 bases, in that order; junction bases with no gene match: 12. This chain's CDR3 is CASSREPTGGGNSPLHF. CDR3 coding DNA: TGCGCCAGCAGCCGTGAACCCACAGGGGGGGGCAATTCACCCCTCCACTTT.

The J gene is TRBJ1-1, the V gene TRBV5-1; TRBD1 might be the D (6 bases). The CDR3 has 13 residues. V lost 0 bases, J lost 11 bases, and 14 bases lay in between. Germline V gives CDR1 SGHRS, CDR2 YFSETQ. CDR3 sequence reads: CASSLDPTGLAFF. Here the CDR3 DNA reads TGCGCCAGCAGCTTGGATCCCACAGGGCTTGCTTTCTTT.

The gene calls are TRBV10-3 and TRBJ1-1, with a tentative D call TRBD1 (6 bases). The V and J ends lost 2 bases and 0 bases respectively, with 10 bases between them. CDR3 size: 15 residues. The germline V gene encodes CDR1 ENHRY and CDR2 SYGVKD. CDR3 protein: CAISELPGVNTEAFF. The CDR3 DNA follows: TGTGCCATCAGTGAGCTTCCAGGGGTGAACACTGAAGCTTTCTTT.

The V gene is TRBV28, the J gene TRBJ1-1; possible D gene TRBD1, 5 bases. The germline CDR1 and CDR2 sequences are MDHEN and SYDVKM. The germline V and J ends were trimmed by 1 base and 4 bases, with 19 bases remaining between them. The CDR3 is made up of 17 amino acids. The CDR3 DNA follows: TGTGCCAGCAGTTTATTCCGGGGGAGCTCTGGTTCCACTGAAGCTTTCTTT. Translating gives CASSLFRGSSGSTEAFF.

V and J are TRBV28 and TRBJ2-7; 7 bases agree with TRBD1. The germline CDR1 and CDR2 sequences are MDHEN and SYDVKM. Trimming cost V 2 bases and J 2 bases; bases outside gene matches: 3. The CDR3 is made up of 14 amino acids. The CDR3: CASSLVQGPYEQYF. Here the CDR3 DNA reads TGTGCCAGCAGTTTAGTACAGGGGCCCTACGAGCAGTACTTC. Looking up the rest from reference TRBV28 and TRBJ2-7 gives the full variable domain: DVKVTQSSRYLVKRTGEKVFLECVQDMDHENMFWYRQDPGLGLRLIYFSYDVKMKEKGDIPEGYSVSREKKERFSLILESASTNQTSMYLCASSLVQGPYEQYFGPGTRLTVT.

The V call is TRBV29-1, the J call TRBJ2-3; maybe TRBD1 (6 bases). V was pared by 3 bases and J by 0 bases, with 31 bases between. The CDR3 is 21 amino acids. Germline CDR1 reads SQVTM; CDR2 reads ANQGSEA. As DNA, the CDR3 is TGCAGCGTTGACGCTTCCTTCCCGGGACATGGTGAAAGGACTAGCACAGATACGCAGTATTTT. Translation: CSVDASFPGHGERTSTDTQYF.